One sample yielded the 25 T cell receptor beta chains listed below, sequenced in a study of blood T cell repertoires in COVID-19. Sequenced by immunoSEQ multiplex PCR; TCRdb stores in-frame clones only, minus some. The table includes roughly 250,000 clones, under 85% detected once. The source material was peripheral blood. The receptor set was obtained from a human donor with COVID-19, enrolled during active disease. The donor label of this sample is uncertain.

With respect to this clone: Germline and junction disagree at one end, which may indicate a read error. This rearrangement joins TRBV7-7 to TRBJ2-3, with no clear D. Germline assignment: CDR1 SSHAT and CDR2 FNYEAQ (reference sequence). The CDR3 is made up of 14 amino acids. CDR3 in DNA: TGTGCTAGCAGCTTAGCAGCGCGCACAGATACGCAGTATTTT. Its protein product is CASSLAARTDTQYF.

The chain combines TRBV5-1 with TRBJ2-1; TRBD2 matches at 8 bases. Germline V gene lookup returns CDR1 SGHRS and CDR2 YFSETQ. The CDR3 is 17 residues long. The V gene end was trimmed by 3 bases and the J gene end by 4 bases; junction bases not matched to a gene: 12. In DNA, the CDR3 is TGCGCCAGCAGCTGGGGGCTACTAGCGGAGATTTACAATGAGCAGTTCTTC. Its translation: CASSWGLLAEIYNEQFF.

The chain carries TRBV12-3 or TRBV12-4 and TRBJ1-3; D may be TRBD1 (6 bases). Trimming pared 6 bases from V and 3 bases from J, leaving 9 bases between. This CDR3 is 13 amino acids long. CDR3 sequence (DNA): TGTGCCAGCAGCACAGGGCTTGGAAACACCATATATTTT. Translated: CASSTGLGNTIYF.

The CDR3 here is CATSSLLAGGQETQYF. The CDR3 nucleotides read TGTGCCACCAGCAGCCTCCTAGCGGGAGGCCAGGAGACCCAGTACTTC. The chain recombines TRBV15 with TRBJ2-5; TRBD2 matches at 11 bases. There are 16 residues in the CDR3. Germline lookup yields CDR1 LNHNV and CDR2 YYDKDF (reference sequence). The ends lost 3 bases at V and 5 bases at J; junction bases unmatched: 8.

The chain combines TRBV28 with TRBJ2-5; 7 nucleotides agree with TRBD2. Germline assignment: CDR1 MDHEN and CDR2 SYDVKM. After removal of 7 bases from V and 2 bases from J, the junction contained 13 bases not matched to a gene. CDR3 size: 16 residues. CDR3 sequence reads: CASTSGDLAVQETQYF. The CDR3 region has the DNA TGTGCCAGCACTTCGGGGGATCTAGCGGTTCAAGAGACCCAGTACTTC.

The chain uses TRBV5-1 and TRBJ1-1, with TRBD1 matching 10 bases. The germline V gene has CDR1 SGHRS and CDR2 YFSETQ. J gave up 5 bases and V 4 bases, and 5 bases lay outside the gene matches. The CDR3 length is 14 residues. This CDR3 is CASSNGQGETEAFF. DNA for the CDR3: TGCGCCAGCAGCAACGGACAGGGGGAGACTGAAGCTTTCTTT.

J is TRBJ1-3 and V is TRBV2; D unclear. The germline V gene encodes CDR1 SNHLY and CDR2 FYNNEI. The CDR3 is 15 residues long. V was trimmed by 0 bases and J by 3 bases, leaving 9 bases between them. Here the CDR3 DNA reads TGTGCCAGCAGTGAAGCATCAGGTATTGGAAACACCATATATTTT. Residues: CASSEASGIGNTIYF.

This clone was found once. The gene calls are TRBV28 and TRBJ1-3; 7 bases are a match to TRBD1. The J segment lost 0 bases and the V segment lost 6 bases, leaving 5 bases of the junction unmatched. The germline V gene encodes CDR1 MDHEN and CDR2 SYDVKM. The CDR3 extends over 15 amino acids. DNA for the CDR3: TGTGCCAGCAGCTGGGGACAGATCTCTGGAAACACCATATATTTT. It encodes CASSWGQISGNTIYF. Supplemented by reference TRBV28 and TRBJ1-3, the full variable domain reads DVKVTQSSRYLVKRTGEKVFLECVQDMDHENMFWYRQDPGLGLRLIYFSYDVKMKEKGDIPEGYSVSREKKERFSLILESASTNQTSMYLCASSWGQISGNTIYFGEGSWLTVV.

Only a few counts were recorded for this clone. CDR3 region: CASSARPGLQETQYF. The CDR3 DNA follows: TGTGCCAGCAGCGCCCGCCCGGGTCTACAAGAGACCCAGTACTTC. V is TRBV9 and J is TRBJ2-5; D gene ambiguous. V lost 3 bases and J 2 bases, leaving 14 bases between the germline ends. The CDR3 length is 15 residues. CDR1 is SGDLS, CDR2 YYNGEE, per germline.

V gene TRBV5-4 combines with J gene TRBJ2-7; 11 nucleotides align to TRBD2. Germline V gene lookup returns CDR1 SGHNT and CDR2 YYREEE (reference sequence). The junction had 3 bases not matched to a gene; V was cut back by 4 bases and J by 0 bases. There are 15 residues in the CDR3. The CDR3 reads CASSQGTSGSYEQYF. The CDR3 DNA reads TGTGCCAGCAGCCAAGGGACTAGCGGCTCCTACGAGCAGTACTTC.

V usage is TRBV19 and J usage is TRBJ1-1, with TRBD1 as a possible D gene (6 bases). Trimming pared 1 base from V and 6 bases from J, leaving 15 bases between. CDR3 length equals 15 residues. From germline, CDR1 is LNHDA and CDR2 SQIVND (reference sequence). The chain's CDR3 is CASSIGGRGSAEAFF. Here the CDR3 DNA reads TGTGCCAGTAGTATAGGGGGCAGGGGATCGGCTGAAGCTTTCTTT.

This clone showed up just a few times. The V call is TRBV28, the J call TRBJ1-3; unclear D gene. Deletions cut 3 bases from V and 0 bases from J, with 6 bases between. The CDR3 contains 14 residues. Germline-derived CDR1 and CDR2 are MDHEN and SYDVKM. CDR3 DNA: TGTGCCAGCAGTTTTAAGAGCTCTGGAAACACCATATATTTT. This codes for CASSFKSSGNTIYF.

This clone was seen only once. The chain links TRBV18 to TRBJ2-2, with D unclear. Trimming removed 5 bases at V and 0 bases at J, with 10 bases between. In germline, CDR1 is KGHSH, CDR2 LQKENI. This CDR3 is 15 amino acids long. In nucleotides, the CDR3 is TGTGCCAGCTCATCCGACACGGCGAACACCGGGGAGCTGTTTTTT. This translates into CASSSDTANTGELFF.

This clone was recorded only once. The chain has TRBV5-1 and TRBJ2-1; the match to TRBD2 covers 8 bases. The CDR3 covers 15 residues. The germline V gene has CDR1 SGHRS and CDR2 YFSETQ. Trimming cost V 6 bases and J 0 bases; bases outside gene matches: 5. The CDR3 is CASTLAVGSYNEQFF. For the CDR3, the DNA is TGCGCCAGCACACTAGCGGTGGGCTCCTACAATGAGCAGTTCTTC.

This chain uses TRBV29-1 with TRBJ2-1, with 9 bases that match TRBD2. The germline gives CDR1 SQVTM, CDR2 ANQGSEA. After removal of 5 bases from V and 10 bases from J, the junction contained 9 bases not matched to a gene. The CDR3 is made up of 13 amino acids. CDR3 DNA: TGCAGCGTTAGTCTAGCGGGGTCGGACGAGCAGTTCTTC. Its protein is CSVSLAGSDEQFF.

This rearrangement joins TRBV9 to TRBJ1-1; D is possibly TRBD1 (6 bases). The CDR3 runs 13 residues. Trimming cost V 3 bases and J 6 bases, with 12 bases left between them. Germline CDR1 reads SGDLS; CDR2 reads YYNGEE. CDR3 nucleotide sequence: TGTGCCAGCAGCGACCCCCGACAGGCTGAAGCTTTCTTT. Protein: CASSDPRQAEAFF.

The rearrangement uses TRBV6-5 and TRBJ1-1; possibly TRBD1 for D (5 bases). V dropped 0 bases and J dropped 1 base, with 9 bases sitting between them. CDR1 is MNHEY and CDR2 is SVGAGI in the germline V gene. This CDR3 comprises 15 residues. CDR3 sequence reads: CASSYSRRANTEAFF. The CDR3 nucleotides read TGTGCCAGCAGTTACTCACGCAGGGCGAACACTGAAGCTTTCTTT.

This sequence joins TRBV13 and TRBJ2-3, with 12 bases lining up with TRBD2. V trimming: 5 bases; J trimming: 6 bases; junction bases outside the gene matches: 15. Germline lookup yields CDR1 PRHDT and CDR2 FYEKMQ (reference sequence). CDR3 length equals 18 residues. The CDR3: CASSSRLAGELRADTQYF. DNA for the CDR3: TGTGCCAGCAGCAGCAGACTAGCGGGAGAGCTTCGGGCGGATACGCAGTATTTT.

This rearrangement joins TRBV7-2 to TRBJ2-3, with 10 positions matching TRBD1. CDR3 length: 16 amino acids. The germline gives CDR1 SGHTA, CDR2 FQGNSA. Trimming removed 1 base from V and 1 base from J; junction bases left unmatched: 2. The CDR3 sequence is CASSLDGTGGTDTQYF. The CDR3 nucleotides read TGTGCCAGCAGCTTAGACGGGACAGGGGGCACAGATACGCAGTATTTT.

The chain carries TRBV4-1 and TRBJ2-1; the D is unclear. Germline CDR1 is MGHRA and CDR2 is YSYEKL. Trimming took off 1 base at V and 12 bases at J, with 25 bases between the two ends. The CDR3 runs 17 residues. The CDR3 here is CASSQGSTTPGYDRQFF. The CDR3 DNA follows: TGCGCCAGCAGCCAAGGGTCTACGACTCCCGGTTACGATAGGCAGTTCTTC.

CDR3 loop: CASSFNSIHGYTF. The CDR3 region has the DNA TGTGCCAGCAGTTTTAACAGTATTCATGGCTACACCTTC. J is TRBJ1-2 and V is TRBV28; no clear D. Trimming took off 3 bases at V and 6 bases at J, with 11 bases between the two ends. The CDR3 has 13 residues. CDR1 is MDHEN, CDR2 SYDVKM, per germline.

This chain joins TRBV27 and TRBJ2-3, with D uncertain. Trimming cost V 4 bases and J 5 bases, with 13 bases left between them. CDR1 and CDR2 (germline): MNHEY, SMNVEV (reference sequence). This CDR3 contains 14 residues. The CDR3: CASSSSPTGDTQYF. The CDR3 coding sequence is TGTGCCAGCAGTTCGTCACCCACCGGAGATACGCAGTATTTT.

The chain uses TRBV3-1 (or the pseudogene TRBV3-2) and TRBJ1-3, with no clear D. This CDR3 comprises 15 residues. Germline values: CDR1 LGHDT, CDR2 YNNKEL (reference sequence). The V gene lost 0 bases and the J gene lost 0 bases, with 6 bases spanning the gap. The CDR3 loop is CASSQDAGSGNTIYF. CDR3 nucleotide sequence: TGTGCCAGCAGCCAAGATGCAGGCTCTGGAAACACCATATATTTT.

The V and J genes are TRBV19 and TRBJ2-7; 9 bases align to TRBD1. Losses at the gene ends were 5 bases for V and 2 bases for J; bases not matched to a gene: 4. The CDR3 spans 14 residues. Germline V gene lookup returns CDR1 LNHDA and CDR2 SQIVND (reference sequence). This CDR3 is CASSEGQGPYEQYF. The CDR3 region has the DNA TGTGCCAGTAGTGAGGGACAGGGTCCCTACGAGCAGTACTTC. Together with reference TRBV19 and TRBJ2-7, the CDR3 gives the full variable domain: DGGITQSPKYLFRKEGQNVTLSCEQNLNHDAMYWYRQDPGQGLRLIYYSQIVNDFQKGDIAEGYSVSREKKESFPLTVTSAQKNPTAFYLCASSEGQGPYEQYFGPGTRLTVT.

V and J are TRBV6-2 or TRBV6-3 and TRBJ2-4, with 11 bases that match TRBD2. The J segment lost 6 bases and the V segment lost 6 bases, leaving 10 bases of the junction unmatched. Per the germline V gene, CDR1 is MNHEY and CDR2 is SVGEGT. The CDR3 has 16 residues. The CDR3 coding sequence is TGTGCCAGCAGCCAACTCTCCGGGACTAGCGGAAACATTCAGTACTTC. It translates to CASSQLSGTSGNIQYF.